This T cell receptor (beta chain) is drawn from a study of CD8 T cells in ankylosing spondylitis. As to this clonotype: The antigen remains undetermined.

The CDR3 loop spans 16 amino acids. The germline CDR1 and CDR2 sequences are SGHRS and YFSETQ. After removal of 0 bases from V and 0 bases from J, the junction contained 5 bases not matched to a gene. TCRdb processed the 5' RACE reads anew with MiXCR; each CDR3 protein has one entry. The sample includes under 550,000 distinct CDR3 sequences, more than 25% of them seen just once. Whole-study results and caveats: For ankylosing spondylitis blood, a TCR beta motif of 7 or 8 highly homologous variants appeared characteristic. In reactive arthritis synovial fluid and blood, some motif variants had been reported before. Clones tied to disease were said to be significantly enriched in matched ankylosing spondylitis synovial fluid.

The source material was blood, either unsorted or a sorted T cell fraction (not recorded which). This chain uses TRBV5-1 with TRBJ1-1; 7 bases are shared with TRBD1. The sequence was obtained from a male donor with ankylosing spondylitis. CDR3 residues: CASSLGGGTVNTEAFF. CDR3 bases: TGCGCCAGCAGCTTGGGGGGAGGGACAGTGAACACTGAAGCTTTCTTT.